Ten or more counts support the clone carrying this T cell receptor (beta chain). Preparation of the bulk TCR libraries relied on previously described methods and listed TCR primers. In TCRdb, the PCR reads were re-called with MiXCR into one record per CDR3 protein. This repertoire shows more than 450,000 distinct CDR3 sequences, over 20% found once; its top ten account for about 0.78%. This sample is part of a study of molecular identifiers for immune sequencing clone quantification. Across the study: Replicate runs used RNA from about 20,000 or 100,000 naive CD8 cells, which was split five ways into aliquots, and four of those aliquots were then sequenced.

This CDR3 spans 13 amino acids. J lost 4 bases, V lost 7 bases, and 4 bases had no gene match. The sample consisted of naive CD8+ T cells from blood, with Jurkat cell RNA spiked in. Regarding subset: FACS-sorted CD8+CD4-CCR7+CD45RA+ naive T cells. The source is a human donor in good health. Some libraries in this study had Jurkat cell RNA spiked in. The chain has TRBV12-3 or TRBV12-4 and TRBJ2-5, with TRBD2 matching over 9 bases. This CDR3 reads CASIKTSGETQYF. The CDR3 nucleotides read TGTGCCAGCATTAAGACTAGCGGAGAGACCCAGTACTTC.